The clone carrying this T cell receptor beta chain was seen ten or more times. Antigen unknown. Other nucleotide sequences in the sample specify the same CDR3. The record originates from a study of metastatic and nonmetastatic thyroid tumors. Study at large: Malignant thyroid and benign thyroid patients provided blood and tumor or nodule tissue whose repertoires were compared. Notes on the study in general: Malignant tumors reportedly showed significantly higher TCR beta diversity than benign nodules in both blood and tumor.

In the original processing: Across clinicopathological groups, CDR3 differences served as the basis for building a distant-metastasis classifier for papillary thyroid cancer. Via MiXCR, TCRdb re-called the PCR reads. The V and J calls shown here were made by TCRdb, not taken from the authors' results. This sample carries about 92,000 clones, under 15% of them seen once, and the ten largest clones take 3.6%. Prior to thyroid surgery, none of the patients had received any treatment. The CDR3 length is 16 residues. Germline V lookup: CDR1 SGHNT, CDR2 YYREEE (reference sequence). Germline trimming cut 1 base from V and 4 bases from J; bases unmatched to any gene: 6.

This rearrangement joins TRBV5-4 to TRBJ2-2; TRBD2 agrees at 8 bases. The sequence was collected from a female donor with papillary thyroid cancer or a benign thyroid nodule (not recorded which). Some clones in this sample may be carry-over from other donors' samples. The sample was blood. The CDR3 DNA reads TGTGCCAGCAGCTTGCGGAATCTAGCGGGCACCGGGGAGCTGTTTTTT. Encoded protein: CASSLRNLAGTGELFF.